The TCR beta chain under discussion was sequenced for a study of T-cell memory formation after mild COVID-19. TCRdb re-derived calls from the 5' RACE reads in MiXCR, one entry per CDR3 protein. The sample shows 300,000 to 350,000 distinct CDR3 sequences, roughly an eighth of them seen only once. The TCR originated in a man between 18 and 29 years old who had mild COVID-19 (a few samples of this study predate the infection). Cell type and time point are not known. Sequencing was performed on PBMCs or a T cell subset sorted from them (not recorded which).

CDR3 protein: CASSLATGIYEQYF. For the CDR3, the DNA is TGTGCCAGCAGCTTAGCGACAGGAATCTACGAGCAGTACTTC. This chain links TRBV7-2 with TRBJ2-7, with TRBD1 as a possible D gene (6 bases). The CDR3 is 14 amino acids. The V end was cut by 0 bases, the J end by 3 bases, with 9 bases between. Germline CDR1 and CDR2: SGHTA and FQGNSA. The complete variable domain, with remaining parts taken from reference TRBV7-2 and TRBJ2-7, reads GAGVSQSPSNKVTEKGKDVELRCDPISGHTALYWYRQSLGQGLEFLIYFQGNSAPDKSGLPSDRFSAERTGGSVSTLTIQRTQQEDSAVYLCASSLATGIYEQYFGPGTRLTVT.